The following is a T cell receptor beta chain sequence with its context. Antigen unknown. Per sample, no less than 5.5 micrograms of total RNA were extracted. The source of the sample is a study of blood T cells in healthy people across ages. A second PCR, run for about 7 to 11 cycles, used a sample-barcoded 5' primer plus a J-beta primer mix. MiXCR was run by TCRdb on the 5' RACE reads, yielding one entry per CDR3 protein. The sample consists of about 780,000 distinct CDR3 sequences, around 50% of them appearing once. Broader study findings: TCR beta diversity tracked closely with naive T cell percentage. PBMCs left unsorted prevented a conclusive naive versus antigen-experienced comparison.

The J segment lost 9 bases and the V segment lost 6 bases, leaving 6 bases of the junction unmatched. CDR3 length equals 12 residues. The clonotype originates from a man aged 80 or over in good health. The sequencing sample was made of blood. This chain links TRBV12-3 or TRBV12-4 with TRBJ2-3; 7 bases match TRBD2. CDR3: CASRLTSRTQYF. The CDR3 DNA reads TGTGCCAGCAGATTGACTAGCCGGACGCAGTATTTT.